A single sample gave rise to the 20 T cell receptor beta chains below, sequenced in a study of a mutant IDH1 vaccine in newly diagnosed glioma. Sequencing used immunoSEQ multiplex PCR; TCRdb keeps in-frame clones, though not all of them. The top ten clones hold roughly 5.3% of a sample with about 88,000 clones, roughly four fifths of them seen once. Time point given: baseline, week 1 (first vaccination visit). The treatment: pre-vaccination baseline after standard-of-care therapy. Sample: PBMCs, taken from a glioma patient treated with radiotherapy, temozolomide or both. The origin of the receptors is a man aged 40-50 years with glioma. Some clones in this sample may be carry-over from other donors' samples.

V is TRBV18 and J is TRBJ1-2, with a possible D match to TRBD1 (6 bases). There are 13 residues in the CDR3. Trimming took off 3 bases at V and 8 bases at J, with 13 bases between the two ends. CDR1 KGHSH and CDR2 LQKENI come from the germline V gene. DNA of the CDR3: TGTGCCAGCTCACCGACGGGGGCGGAGGGCTACACCTTC. It is translated as CASSPTGAEGYTF.

The V and J genes are TRBV4-1 and TRBJ1-2; tentative D call: TRBD1 (5 bases). The CDR3 contains 14 residues. Germline assignment: CDR1 MGHRA and CDR2 YSYEKL. V shed 1 base and J shed 4 bases, with 10 bases lying between them. CDR3 nucleotide sequence: TGCGCCAGCAGCCAAGTGGGGCAGTCCTATGGCTACACCTTC. Translated: CASSQVGQSYGYTF.

This sequence joins TRBV2 and TRBJ2-6; maybe TRBD2 (6 bases). The V gene lost 10 bases and the J gene lost 3 bases, with 13 bases spanning the gap. Germline V lookup: CDR1 SNHLY, CDR2 FYNNEI. CDR3 length equals 14 residues. CDR3 loop: CANGNSGGANVLTF. CDR3 coding DNA: TGTGCCAACGGGAATAGCGGTGGGGCCAACGTCCTGACTTTC.

V is TRBV10-2 and J is TRBJ2-2, with TRBD2 identical over 9 bases. In germline, CDR1 is WSHSY, CDR2 SAAADI. V gave up 4 bases and J gave up 8 bases; unmatched junction bases: 8. CDR3 length: 15 amino acids. CDR3: CASSVGGGAPGELFF. Written as DNA, the CDR3 is TGCGCCAGCAGTGTTGGCGGGGGGGCCCCGGGGGAGCTGTTTTTT.

V and J are TRBV23-1 and TRBJ2-7; 9 bases line up with TRBD1. TRBV23-1 is an ORF; its function is uncertain. V was clipped by 3 bases and J by 3 bases; unmatched bases: 24. The CDR3 runs 21 residues. CDR3 DNA sequence: TGCGCCAGCAGTCAGAGTAGAGGGGACAGGGCCGCTTCCGAGCCTTTCTACGAGCAGTACTTC. It encodes CASSQSRGDRAASEPFYEQYF.

The chain recombines TRBV7-6 with TRBJ1-1; 7 nucleotides line up with TRBD1. The germline CDR1 and CDR2 sequences are SGHVS and FNYEAQ. This CDR3 is 14 amino acids long. V was clipped by 5 bases and J by 10 bases; unmatched bases: 13. CDR3 region: CASSPSEGQTVAFF. CDR3 coding DNA: TGTGCCAGCAGCCCCTCGGAGGGACAGACGGTAGCTTTCTTT.

This clone was seen just once. The gene calls are TRBV10-3 and TRBJ1-2; 12 positions agree with TRBD1. CDR1 is ENHRY, CDR2 SYGVKD, per germline. The V and J ends lost 6 bases and 1 base, in that order; junction bases with no gene match: 9. The CDR3 is 17 residues long. CDR3 residues: CAIRAGTGGASNYGYTF. For the CDR3, the DNA is TGTGCCATCAGAGCGGGGACAGGGGGCGCGAGTAACTATGGCTACACCTTC.

The rearrangement joins TRBV5-5 to TRBJ1-2; 7 bases map to TRBD1. The V segment lost 3 bases and the J segment 6 bases; nucleotides outside the gene matches: 14. From germline, CDR1 is SGHKS and CDR2 YYEKEE (reference sequence). The CDR3 is made up of 16 amino acids. The CDR3 region is CASSWGKLTGLNGYTF. CDR3 in DNA: TGTGCCAGCAGCTGGGGGAAATTGACAGGGCTGAATGGCTACACCTTC.

V gene TRBV2 combines with J gene TRBJ2-7, with 10 bases aligning to TRBD1. CDR3 length: 16 amino acids. Germline loops: CDR1 SNHLY, CDR2 FYNNEI. V gave up 7 bases and J gave up 3 bases; unmatched junction bases: 12. The CDR3 sequence is CASTYSNRDRGYEQYF. The CDR3 bases are TGTGCCAGCACCTACTCTAATAGGGACAGGGGCTACGAGCAGTACTTC.

This clone was observed once. The rearrangement links TRBV5-6 to TRBJ1-1; possible D gene TRBD1, 5 bases. V lost 0 bases and J lost 1, with 10 bases in between. Germline lookup yields CDR1 SGHDT and CDR2 YYEEEE. The CDR3 is made up of 15 amino acids. This chain's CDR3 is CASSLVGGRNTEAFF. The CDR3, as DNA: TGTGCCAGCAGCTTGGTTGGGGGAAGGAACACTGAAGCTTTCTTT.

This chain joins TRBV6-1 and TRBJ1-5, with D tentatively TRBD1 (5 bases). The length of the CDR3 is 15 residues. Germline-derived CDR1 and CDR2 are MNHNS and SASEGT. The V end lost 7 bases, the J end lost 4 bases, and 17 bases lay between the germline ends. CDR3 loop: CASIAPGWGNQPQHF. In DNA, the CDR3 is TGTGCCAGCATCGCCCCGGGCTGGGGGAATCAGCCCCAGCATTTT.

V and J are TRBV29-1 and TRBJ2-3; D is possibly TRBD1 or TRBD2 (6 bases each). In germline, CDR1 is SQVTM, CDR2 ANQGSEA. With 4 bases removed from V and 5 bases from J, the gap between germline ends came to 10 bases. The CDR3 consists of 12 residues. The CDR3 reads CSVAGALDTQYF. The CDR3 DNA is TGCAGCGTTGCGGGGGCACTAGATACGCAGTATTTT.

The chain recombines TRBV5-6 with TRBJ1-3, with D unresolved. With 1 base removed from V and 4 bases from J, the gap between germline ends came to 9 bases. The CDR3 length is 14 residues. Germline V gives CDR1 SGHDT, CDR2 YYEEEE. The CDR3 sequence: CASSLRGIGNTIYF. Here the CDR3 DNA reads TGTGCCAGCAGCTTGAGAGGAATCGGAAACACCATATATTTT.

This clone was detected only a few times. This sequence joins TRBV7-6 and TRBJ2-6, with D hard to call. V was shortened by 6 bases and J by 0 bases, with 18 bases between the two germline ends. The germline V gene encodes CDR1 SGHVS and CDR2 FNYEAQ. The CDR3 spans 18 residues. The CDR3 bases are TGTGCCAGCAGTTCTTCACCTGGGATAGGCTCTGGGGCCAACGTCCTGACTTTC. It encodes CASSSSPGIGSGANVLTF.

The rearrangement uses TRBV10-3 and TRBJ1-3; 8 bases are shared with TRBD1. Germline-derived CDR1 and CDR2 are ENHRY and SYGVKD. Losses at the gene ends were 5 bases for V and 2 bases for J; bases not matched to a gene: 8. The CDR3 is 16 amino acids. CDR3 sequence (DNA): TGTGCCATCAGTCCCCAGGGGGCCAGGGCTGGAAACACCATATATTTT. Translated: CAISPQGARAGNTIYF.

The J gene is TRBJ1-4, the V gene TRBV4-1, with a weak D call TRBD1 (6 bases). The CDR3 spans 15 residues. Germline lookup yields CDR1 MGHRA and CDR2 YSYEKL. The ends were cut back, 4 bases at V and 4 bases at J, with 13 bases in the middle. CDR3 DNA: TGCGCCAGCAGCCGTGAGGGGGGGTTTAATGAAAAACTGTTTTTT. As protein: CASSREGGFNEKLFF.

The chain has TRBV7-2 and TRBJ1-5; D gene unclear. Germline lookup yields CDR1 SGHTA and CDR2 FQGNSA. Trimming removed 1 base at V and 0 bases at J, with 13 bases between. The length of the CDR3 is 17 residues. Here the CDR3 DNA reads TGTGCCAGCAGCTTAGTCCCTTACAGATATAGCAATCAGCCCCAGCATTTT. Its translation is CASSLVPYRYSNQPQHF.

This chain uses TRBV5-1 with TRBJ1-6; D ambiguous. CDR1 is SGHRS, CDR2 YFSETQ, per germline. CDR3 size: 18 residues. The ends were cut back, 4 bases at V and 5 bases at J, with 22 bases in the middle. This CDR3 is CASSPRTNAGTNNSPLHF. CDR3 in DNA: TGCGCCAGCAGCCCAAGGACCAACGCGGGAACTAATAATTCACCCCTCCACTTT.

The chain carries TRBV30 and TRBJ1-5, with a possible D match to TRBD1 (5 bases). The CDR3 has 14 amino acids. The germline V gene encodes CDR1 GTSNPN and CDR2 SVGIG (reference sequence). The ends were cut back, 5 bases at V and 2 bases at J, with 13 bases in the middle. The CDR3 is CAWGTVNRNQPQHF. Written as DNA, the CDR3 is TGTGCCTGGGGGACGGTCAATCGCAATCAGCCCCAGCATTTT.

The chain recombines TRBV5-1 with TRBJ1-2; D is undetermined. The CDR3 has 12 amino acids. Germline V gene sequence: CDR1 SGHRS, CDR2 YFSETQ. Trimming took off 4 bases at V and 4 bases at J, with 8 bases between the two ends. This CDR3 reads CASSREGYGYTF. The CDR3 DNA is TGCGCCAGCAGCCGGGAAGGCTATGGCTACACCTTC.